Presented here are 19 T cell receptor beta chains from one specimen sequenced in a study of blood T cell repertoires in COVID-19. TCRdb keeps only in-frame clones here, not all; method: immunoSEQ multiplex PCR. The table records a few hundred thousand clones, approximately 82% of them present only once. Sequencing input: peripheral blood. The receptors come from a man aged 40-55 years who had recovered from COVID-19.

This chain uses TRBV9 with TRBJ2-7, with a weak D call TRBD2 (5 bases). Germline-derived CDR1 and CDR2 are SGDLS and YYNGEE. CDR3 length: 14 residues. Trimming removed 4 bases from V and 3 bases from J, with 14 bases in between. CDR3 DNA sequence: TGTGCCAGCAGCCCCGGAGTAGGGAGCTACGAGCAGTACTTC. Amino acids: CASSPGVGSYEQYF.

A single count supports this clone. The V gene is TRBV6-5, the J gene TRBJ2-7; D perhaps matches TRBD2 (7 bases). Trimming shortened V by 8 bases and J by 5 bases, and 16 bases separated the two germline ends. There are 13 residues in the CDR3. The germline V gene has CDR1 MNHEY and CDR2 SVGAGI. The CDR3 sequence: CASGRGKYHEQYF. In DNA form, the CDR3 reads TGTGCCAGCGGGAGGGGGAAGTACCACGAGCAGTACTTC.

This chain connects TRBV11-3 to TRBJ2-7, with a weak D call TRBD1 (5 bases). The V gene lost 1 base and the J gene lost 3 bases, with 13 bases spanning the gap. The CDR3 is made up of 15 amino acids. CDR1 and CDR2 from the germline V gene are SGHNT and YENEEA. The CDR3 region is CASSLAEYRSYEQYF. DNA for the CDR3: TGTGCCAGCAGCTTAGCCGAGTACAGGAGCTACGAGCAGTACTTC.

The chain is built from TRBV7-9 and TRBJ2-3, with 11 bases lining up with TRBD2. With V trimmed by 5 bases and J by 0 bases, 4 bases remained unmatched. The CDR3 runs 16 residues. Germline CDR1 and CDR2: SEHNR and FQNEAQ (reference sequence). The CDR3 bases are TGTGCCAGCAGCCCCCGGACTAGCGGGAGCACAGATACGCAGTATTTT. It translates to CASSPRTSGSTDTQYF.

The chain carries TRBV19 and TRBJ1-1; a weak D match, TRBD1 (5 bases). Trimming removed 5 bases at V and 3 bases at J, with 13 bases between. This CDR3 region has 14 residues. Germline V lookup: CDR1 LNHDA, CDR2 SQIVND (reference sequence). The CDR3 coding sequence is TGTGCCAGTAGTCCCCAGGGCGAGGACACTGAAGCTTTCTTT. It is translated as CASSPQGEDTEAFF.

This chain joins TRBV18 and TRBJ1-5; 8 nucleotides agree with TRBD1. The CDR3 totals 14 residues. V lost 3 bases and J lost 9; bases outside the gene matches: 7. Germline CDR1 reads KGHSH; CDR2 reads LQKENI. The DNA for the CDR3 is TGTGCCAGCTCACCCCCTGGACAGGGTGGGCCCCAGCATTTT. Protein sequence: CASSPPGQGGPQHF.

The gene calls are TRBV7-2 and TRBJ1-2; TRBD1 matches 8 bases. The length of the CDR3 is 14 residues. The trim removed 5 bases at V and 7 bases at J, leaving 9 bases unmatched. The germline V gene encodes CDR1 SGHTA and CDR2 FQGNSA. DNA for the CDR3: TGTGCCAGCAGCCTAAATCTCAGGGGGCCTGGCTACACCTTC. Residues: CASSLNLRGPGYTF.

In this sample, this clone turned up once. The V gene is TRBV6-2 or TRBV6-3, the J gene TRBJ2-5; TRBD2 agrees at 8 bases. The length of the CDR3 is 15 residues. Germline CDR1 and CDR2: MNHEY and SVGEGT. The V gene end was trimmed by 4 bases and the J gene end by 5 bases; junction bases not matched to a gene: 9. In nucleotides, the CDR3 is TGTGCCAGCAGTTTCCGGACTAGCTCCCATGAGACCCAGTACTTC. Translated: CASSFRTSSHETQYF.

The rearrangement joins TRBV30 to TRBJ1-1, with TRBD1 matching over 7 bases. Germline assignment: CDR1 GTSNPN and CDR2 SVGIG (reference sequence). This CDR3 region has 16 residues. J gave up 0 bases and V 2 bases, and 9 bases lay outside the gene matches. CDR3 sequence reads: CAWSLPYGTVNTEAFF. The CDR3 region has the DNA TGTGCCTGGAGTCTCCCTTATGGGACAGTGAACACTGAAGCTTTCTTT.

This chain joins TRBV18 and TRBJ1-1; TRBD1 matches 7 bases. CDR1 and CDR2 from the germline V gene are KGHSH and LQKENI. The CDR3 spans 17 residues. The ends lost 3 bases at V and 1 base at J; junction bases unmatched: 11. CDR3 sequence: CASSPEGGYLSNTEAFF. The CDR3, as DNA: TGTGCCAGCTCACCGGAAGGGGGCTACCTTTCGAACACTGAAGCTTTCTTT. The complete variable domain, with remaining parts taken from reference TRBV18 and TRBJ1-1, reads NAGVMQNPRHLVRRRGQEARLRCSPMKGHSHVYWYRQLPEEGLKFMVYLQKENIIDESGMPKERFSAEFPKEGPSILRIQQVVRGDSAAYFCASSPEGGYLSNTEAFFGQGTRLTVV.

The chain is built from TRBV2 and TRBJ1-1; maybe TRBD1 (5 bases). The CDR3 loop spans 14 amino acids. The V end lost 6 bases, the J end lost 1 base, and 12 bases lay between the germline ends. The germline V gene encodes CDR1 SNHLY and CDR2 FYNNEI. The CDR3 here is CASSTTQANTEAFF. The DNA for the CDR3 is TGTGCCAGCAGCACGACACAGGCGAACACTGAAGCTTTCTTT.

The chain joins TRBV5-1 to TRBJ2-7; D is possibly TRBD2 (6 bases). The CDR3 length is 14 residues. V gave up 4 bases and J gave up 6 bases, with 17 bases separating them. CDR1 SGHRS and CDR2 YFSETQ come from the germline V gene. The CDR3 DNA sequence: TGCGCCAGCAGCGTGAGGCGGGGTACGGCCGAGCAGTACTTC. Amino acid sequence: CASSVRRGTAEQYF.

The table lists this clone with a few counts. This sample also contains other DNA sequences that code for the same CDR3. The chain carries TRBV24-1 and TRBJ2-5; D uncertain. CDR3 length: 14 amino acids. The V and J ends lost 5 bases and 1 base respectively, with 10 bases between them. Germline V gene lookup returns CDR1 KGHDR and CDR2 SFDVKD. CDR3 in amino acids: CATSGGGSQETQYF. The CDR3 DNA is TGTGCCACCAGTGGCGGCGGCAGCCAAGAGACCCAGTACTTC.

The V gene is TRBV10-3, the J gene TRBJ2-7; D is uncertain. This CDR3 spans 11 amino acids. V dropped 3 bases and J dropped 8 bases, with 8 bases sitting between them. Germline V gene lookup returns CDR1 ENHRY and CDR2 SYGVKD. CDR3 in DNA: TGTGCCATCAGTGATGCGACAAAGCAGTACTTC. This gives the protein CAISDATKQYF.

The chain couples TRBV19 to TRBJ1-1; D unresolved. The CDR3 sequence is 18 residues long. Trimming removed 4 bases at V and 2 bases at J, with 23 bases between. Looked up from germline, CDR1 is LNHDA and CDR2 is SQIVND (reference sequence). This chain's CDR3 is CASSRGSGGEAVNTEAFF. Here the CDR3 DNA reads TGTGCCAGTAGTAGAGGCTCCGGCGGAGAGGCAGTAAACACTGAAGCTTTCTTT. The whole variable domain, filled in from reference TRBV19 and TRBJ1-1, reads DGGITQSPKYLFRKEGQNVTLSCEQNLNHDAMYWYRQDPGQGLRLIYYSQIVNDFQKGDIAEGYSVSREKKESFPLTVTSAQKNPTAFYLCASSRGSGGEAVNTEAFFGQGTRLTVV.

There are a few counts of this clone. Different DNA sequences within this sample yield the same CDR3. The chain combines TRBV18 with TRBJ1-2; D not certain. The CDR3 length is 12 residues. CDR1 is KGHSH and CDR2 is LQKENI in the germline V gene. V dropped 8 bases and J dropped 7 bases, with 14 bases sitting between them. CDR3 nucleotides: TGTGCCAGCCCCCCCGCCGGCGGTGGCTACACCTTC. It yields the protein CASPPAGGGYTF.

This clone came up a few times. This chain uses TRBV7-6 with TRBJ2-7; TRBD1 matches at 11 bases. V trimming: 5 bases; J trimming: 7 bases; junction bases outside the gene matches: 7. Germline V CDR1 and CDR2: SGHVS, FNYEAQ. The CDR3 extends over 14 amino acids. In DNA, the CDR3 is TGTGCCAGCAGCCTGTGGGACAGGGGGAGTGAGCAGTACTTC. Translating gives CASSLWDRGSEQYF.

The chain has TRBV9 and TRBJ2-7, with TRBD1 as a possible D gene (6 bases). Looked up from germline, CDR1 is SGDLS and CDR2 is YYNGEE. The V end lost 4 bases, the J end lost 4 bases, and 9 bases lay between the germline ends. The length of the CDR3 is 12 residues. Written as DNA, the CDR3 is TGTGCCAGCAGCCCCACAGGGTACGAGCAGTACTTC. Translation gives CASSPTGYEQYF.

This chain connects TRBV6-5 to TRBJ2-3; 13 bases are shared with TRBD2. This CDR3 is built from 16 residues. Trimming cost V 2 bases and J 4 bases; bases outside gene matches: 3. Germline CDR1 MNHEY, CDR2 SVGAGI. CDR3 nucleotides: TGTGCCAGCAGTTACCCGGGACTAGCGGGGTCAGATACGCAGTATTTT. It codes for CASSYPGLAGSDTQYF.